This T cell receptor (beta chain) came from a study of blood T cell repertoires in COVID-19. Repertoires were generated with immunoSEQ multiplex PCR, while TCRdb's copy carries only in-frame clones and drops some. Of 250,000 to 350,000 clones in the sample, around 89% were seen once. This TCR came from a man younger than 45 with acute or convalescent COVID-19. Source material: peripheral blood.

The CDR3 region has the DNA TGTGCCAGCAGCAGGGACAGGGGGCGGCCCGGGGAGCTGTTTTTT. Translated, it gives CASSRDRGRPGELFF. The chain is built from TRBV5-4 and TRBJ2-2; 12 nucleotides line up with TRBD1. Germline values: CDR1 SGHNT, CDR2 YYREEE (reference sequence). This CDR3 region has 15 residues. V shed 4 bases and J 6 bases; nucleotides not matched to a gene: 4.